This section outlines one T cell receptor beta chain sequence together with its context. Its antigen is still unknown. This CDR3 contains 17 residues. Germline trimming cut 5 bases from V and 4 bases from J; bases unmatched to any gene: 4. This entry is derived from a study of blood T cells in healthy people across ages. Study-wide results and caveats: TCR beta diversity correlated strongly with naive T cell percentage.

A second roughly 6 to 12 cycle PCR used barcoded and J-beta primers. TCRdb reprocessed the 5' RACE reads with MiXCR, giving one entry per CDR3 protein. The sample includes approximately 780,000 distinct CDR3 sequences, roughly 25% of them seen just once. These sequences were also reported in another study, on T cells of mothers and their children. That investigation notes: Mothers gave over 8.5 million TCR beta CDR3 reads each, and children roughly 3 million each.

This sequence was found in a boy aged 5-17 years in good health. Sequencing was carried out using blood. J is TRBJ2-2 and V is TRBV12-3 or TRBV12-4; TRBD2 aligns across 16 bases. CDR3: CASSGTSGGAGTGELFF. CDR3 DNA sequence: TGTGCCAGCAGTGGGACTAGCGGGGGGGCCGGCACCGGGGAGCTGTTTTTT.